Listed below are T cell receptor beta chains from one sample, sequenced in a study of cytomegalovirus exposure and HLA in healthy donors. Repertoires were generated with immunoSEQ multiplex PCR, while TCRdb's copy carries only in-frame clones and drops some. The data show about 140,000 clones, 80% seen once. Input material: PBMCs. The origin of the receptors is a man younger than 40 in good health and CMV-seronegative. Both conserved end residues are part of each CDR3. The D gene is left open where the match is weak. A clone size is listed for some rows: how often the clone was seen (once, few, many), or a class if it is expanded.

TRBJ2-5 | TRBD2 | . | TRBV7-8 | CASSPATSLRTQYF | TGTGCCAGCAGCCCCGCGACTAGCCTGAGGACCCAGTACTTC
TRBJ2-2 | TRBD1 | many | TRBV4-2 | CASSRDSRVGNTGELFF | TGTGCCAGCAGCCGGGACAGCCGTGTGGGGAACACCGGGGAGCTGTTTTTT
TRBJ1-2 | . | once | TRBV9 | CASSVAGYGYTF | TGTGCCAGCAGCGTAGCCGGCTATGGCTACACCTTC
TRBJ2-3 | . | . | TRBV28 | CASSSLGGVTDTQYF | TGTGCCAGCAGTTCTTTGGGGGGAGTTACAGATACGCAGTATTTT
TRBJ2-4 | . | . | TRBV5-6 | CASSLALTDSKNIQYF | TGTGCCAGCAGCTTGGCCTTGACAGACTCCAAAAACATTCAGTACTTC
TRBJ1-5 | TRBD1 | once | TRBV10-3 | CAISESAGGDSNQPQHF | TGTGCCATCAGTGAGTCAGCAGGGGGCGATAGCAATCAGCCCCAGCATTTT
TRBJ1-5 | TRBD1 | few | TRBV28 | CASSQGVGNQPQHF | TGTGCCAGCAGTCAGGGGGTTGGGAATCAGCCCCAGCATTTT
TRBJ2-3 | TRBD2 | . | TRBV9 | CASSPRSGGPSGSTDTQYF | TGTGCCAGCAGCCCCCGTAGTGGGGGGCCTAGCGGGAGCACAGATACGCAGTATTTT
TRBJ2-7 | TRBD1 | . | TRBV28 | CASSSISPGTGGYEQYF | TGTGCCAGCAGTTCTATCAGTCCCGGGACAGGGGGATACGAGCAGTACTTC
TRBJ2-7 | . | . | TRBV7-9 | CASSSSAYEQYF | TGTGCCAGCAGCTCCTCGGCCTACGAGCAGTACTTC
TRBJ2-3 | . | . | TRBV7-6 | CASTPGYSTDTQYF | TGTGCCAGCACCCCGGGGTATAGCACAGATACGCAGTATTTT
TRBJ2-7 | . | . | TRBV18 | CASSPNTGPVGYEQYF | TGTGCCAGCTCACCCAACACGGGTCCAGTGGGCTACGAGCAGTACTTC
TRBJ2-7 | TRBD1 | . | TRBV2 | CAIGQGGPYEQYF | TGTGCCATAGGACAGGGTGGCCCCTACGAGCAGTACTTC
TRBJ2-7 | . | . | TRBV5-4 | CASSSPGHHEQYF | TGTGCCAGCAGCTCCCCGGGACACCACGAGCAGTACTTC
TRBJ2-1 | . | . | TRBV6-5 | CASSYGPESGQFF | TGTGCCAGCAGTTACGGGCCAGAATCCGGGCAGTTCTTC
TRBJ2-5 | TRBD1 | . | TRBV28 | CASSWDRVSETQYF | TGTGCCAGCAGTTGGGACAGGGTTTCTGAGACCCAGTACTTC
TRBJ1-5 | TRBD1 | . | TRBV28 | CASSTYQGAGNQPQHF | TGTGCCAGCAGTACATACCAGGGGGCTGGCAATCAGCCCCAGCATTTT
TRBJ1-2 | . | . | TRBV7-9 | CASNDYKAGLDYGYTF | TGTGCCAGCAACGACTACAAGGCGGGGTTGGACTATGGCTACACCTTC
TRBJ2-7 | . | . | TRBV18 | CASSPPNRVYEQYF | TGTGCCAGCTCACCACCCAACAGGGTCTACGAGCAGTACTTC
TRBJ2-7 | . | . | TRBV28 | CASSLALLSYEQYF | TGTGCCAGCAGTTTAGCCTTACTCTCCTACGAGCAGTACTTC
TRBJ1-1 | . | . | TRBV6-1 | CSAGQHTEAFF | TGTTCCGCCGGACAGCACACTGAAGCTTTCTTT
TRBJ2-1 | . | . | TRBV28 | CASSPSDTYNEQFF | TGTGCCAGCAGTCCATCGGACACTTACAATGAGCAGTTCTTC
TRBJ2-7 | . | . | TRBV6-1 | CASTKGVGHEQYF | TGTGCCAGCACCAAGGGGGTGGGGCACGAGCAGTACTTC
TRBJ2-7 | . | . | TRBV10-3 | CAIKSLSTYEQYF | TGTGCCATCAAGAGCCTATCGACCTACGAGCAGTACTTC
TRBJ2-6 | TRBD1 | . | TRBV29-1 | CSVAAGQESSGANVLTF | TGCAGCGTTGCCGCTGGACAGGAAAGCTCTGGGGCCAACGTCCTGACTTTC
TRBJ2-1 | TRBD1 | once | TRBV6-1 | CASSEGQGAGYNEQFF | TGTGCCAGCAGTGAGGGACAGGGGGCTGGTTACAATGAGCAGTTCTTC
TRBJ2-7 | . | . | TRBV7-2 | CASSLGSVALSEQYF | TGTGCCAGCAGCTTAGGGTCGGTAGCGTTAAGCGAGCAGTACTTC
TRBJ2-3 | . | . | TRBV5-4 | CASSLAGLRTDTQYF | TGTGCCAGCAGCTTGGCGGGGTTACGGACAGATACGCAGTATTTT
TRBJ1-4 | TRBD1 | few | TRBV4-2 | CASSPGQGAEKLFF | TGTGCCAGCAGCCCCGGACAGGGGGCTGAAAAACTGTTTTTT
TRBJ1-2 | TRBD1 | once | TRBV6-5 | CASSFSPGQRPPGYTF | TGTGCCAGCAGTTTCTCCCCGGGACAGAGGCCCCCAGGCTACACCTTC
TRBJ1-1 | . | once | TRBV9 | CASSVEYWTEAFF | TGTGCCAGCAGCGTCGAATACTGGACTGAAGCTTTCTTT
TRBJ1-4 | . | . | TRBV5-1 | CASSLPGGEKLFF | TGCGCCAGCAGCCTCCCCGGGGGTGAAAAACTGTTTTTT
TRBJ1-5 | . | . | TRBV28 | CASHREPDQPQHF | TGTGCCAGCCACAGGGAACCGGATCAGCCCCAGCATTTT
TRBJ2-1 | TRBD1 | few | TRBV28 | CASSFSLGQGNYNEQFF | TGTGCCAGCAGTTTTTCCCTCGGACAGGGAAACTACAATGAGCAGTTCTTC
TRBJ2-7 | TRBD1 | . | TRBV5-6 | CASRWLNRGEQYF | TGTGCCAGCAGATGGCTGAACAGGGGCGAGCAGTACTTC
TRBJ1-5 | . | once | TRBV27 | CASSFRGALSNQPQHF | TGTGCCAGCAGTTTCCGGGGGGCCCTCAGCAATCAGCCCCAGCATTTT
TRBJ1-2 | TRBD1 | . | TRBV7-2 | CASAPGPGQGGTNYGYTF | TGTGCCAGCGCACCCGGCCCGGGACAGGGGGGCACTAACTATGGCTACACCTTC
TRBJ2-7 | TRBD2 | . | TRBV19 | CASSTLAGESYEQYF | TGTGCCAGTAGTACCCTAGCGGGGGAATCCTACGAGCAGTACTTC
TRBJ1-2 | TRBD1 | . | TRBV28 | CASSPRQGSYGYTF | TGTGCCAGCAGTCCGCGACAGGGTTCCTATGGCTACACCTTC
TRBJ2-5 | TRBD2 | . | TRBV7-9 | CASSRGGDGETQYF | TGTGCCAGCAGCCGCGGGGGGGATGGGGAGACCCAGTACTTC
TRBJ1-1 | TRBD1 | few | TRBV6-5 | CASSYLGQGAGAFF | TGTGCCAGCAGTTACTTGGGACAGGGGGCCGGAGCTTTCTTT
TRBJ1-2 | TRBD1 | . | TRBV5-6 | CASSSSGQGRDYGYTF | TGTGCCAGCAGCAGTTCGGGACAGGGGAGGGACTATGGCTACACCTTC
TRBJ1-1 | . | . | TRBV5-4 | CASSFGGGNTEAFF | TGTGCCAGCAGCTTCGGGGGGGGGAACACTGAAGCTTTCTTT
TRBJ1-1 | . | . | TRBV2 | CASSVNRDQAFF | TGTGCCAGCAGTGTAAACAGGGATCAAGCTTTCTTT
TRBJ1-1 | TRBD1 | . | TRBV5-1 | CASSSYSGTGTEAFF | TGCGCCAGCAGCTCATATTCCGGGACAGGGACTGAAGCTTTCTTT
TRBJ2-1 | . | . | TRBV10-3 | CAISDGGNYNEQFF | TGTGCCATCAGTGACGGCGGAAACTACAATGAGCAGTTCTTC
TRBJ2-5 | TRBD1 | . | TRBV5-1 | CASSPGTGSRETQYF | TGCGCCAGCAGCCCTGGGACAGGGAGTAGGGAGACCCAGTACTTC
TRBJ1-5 | . | . | TRBV19 | CASSKTGNSNQPQHF | TGTGCCAGTAGTAAAACAGGGAATAGCAATCAGCCCCAGCATTTT
TRBJ2-1 | TRBD2 | . | TRBV7-2 | CASSPTSGRNGEQFF | TGTGCCAGCAGCCCGACTAGCGGAAGGAACGGTGAGCAGTTCTTC
TRBJ1-5 | TRBD1 | few | TRBV28 | CASRYTGGTQPQHF | TGTGCCAGCAGATACACAGGGGGTACTCAGCCCCAGCATTTT
TRBJ2-7 | TRBD2 | once | TRBV11-2 | CASSPGLAGGPHPYF | TGTGCCAGCAGCCCCGGACTAGCGGGAGGGCCCCACCCTTACTTC
TRBJ2-7 | . | . | TRBV27 | CASSLSRETYEQYF | TGTGCCAGCAGTTTGAGTAGGGAGACCTACGAGCAGTACTTC
TRBJ2-5 | . | . | TRBV15 | CATSRVGRGYQETQYF | TGTGCCACCAGCAGAGTGGGCAGGGGTTACCAAGAGACCCAGTACTTC
TRBJ2-2 | TRBD2 | . | TRBV7-9 | CASSSPRGLAGVGHGELFF | TGTGCCAGCAGCTCCCCCCGGGGACTAGCGGGAGTGGGGCACGGGGAGCTGTTTTTT
TRBJ1-4 | TRBD1 | . | TRBV9 | CASSVQGAGEKLFF | TGTGCCAGCAGCGTTCAGGGGGCGGGTGAAAAACTGTTTTTT
TRBJ1-2 | TRBD1 | . | TRBV5-1 | CASSLTGTGGYGYTF | TGCGCCAGCAGTCTGACCGGGACAGGGGGCTATGGCTACACCTTC